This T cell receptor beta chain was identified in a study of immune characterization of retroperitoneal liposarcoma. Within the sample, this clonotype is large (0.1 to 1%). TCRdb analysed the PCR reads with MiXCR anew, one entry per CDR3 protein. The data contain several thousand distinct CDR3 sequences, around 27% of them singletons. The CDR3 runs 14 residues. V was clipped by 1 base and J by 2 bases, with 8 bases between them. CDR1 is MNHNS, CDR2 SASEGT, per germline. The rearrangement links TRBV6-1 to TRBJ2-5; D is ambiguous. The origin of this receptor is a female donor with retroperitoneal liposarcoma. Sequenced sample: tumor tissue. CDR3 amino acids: CASSEGWEQETQYF. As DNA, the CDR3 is TGTGCCAGCAGTGAAGGGTGGGAACAAGAGACCCAGTACTTC.